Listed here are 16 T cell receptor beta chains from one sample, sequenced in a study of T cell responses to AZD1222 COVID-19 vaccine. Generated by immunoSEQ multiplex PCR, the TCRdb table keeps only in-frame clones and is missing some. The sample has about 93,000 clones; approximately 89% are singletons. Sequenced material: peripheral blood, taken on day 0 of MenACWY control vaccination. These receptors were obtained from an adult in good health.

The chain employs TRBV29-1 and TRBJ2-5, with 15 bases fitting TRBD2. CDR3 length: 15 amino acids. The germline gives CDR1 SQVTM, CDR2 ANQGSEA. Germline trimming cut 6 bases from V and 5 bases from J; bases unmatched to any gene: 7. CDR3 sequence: CSVAGTSGGWETQYF. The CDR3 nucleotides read TGCAGCGTCGCCGGGACTAGCGGGGGGTGGGAGACCCAGTACTTC.

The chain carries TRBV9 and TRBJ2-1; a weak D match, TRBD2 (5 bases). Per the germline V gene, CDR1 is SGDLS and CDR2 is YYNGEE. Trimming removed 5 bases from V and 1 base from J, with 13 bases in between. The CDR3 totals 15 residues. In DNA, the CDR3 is TGTGCCAGCAGTGGTGAGGGTCGTTCCTACAATGAGCAGTTCTTC. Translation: CASSGEGRSYNEQFF.

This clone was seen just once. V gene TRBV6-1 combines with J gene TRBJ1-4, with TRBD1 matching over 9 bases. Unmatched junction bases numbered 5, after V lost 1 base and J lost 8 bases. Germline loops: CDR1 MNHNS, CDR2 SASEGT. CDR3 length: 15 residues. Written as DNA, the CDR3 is TGTGCCAGCAGTGAAGAGGGACAGGGAAGAGAAAAACTGTTTTTT. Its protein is CASSEEGQGREKLFF.

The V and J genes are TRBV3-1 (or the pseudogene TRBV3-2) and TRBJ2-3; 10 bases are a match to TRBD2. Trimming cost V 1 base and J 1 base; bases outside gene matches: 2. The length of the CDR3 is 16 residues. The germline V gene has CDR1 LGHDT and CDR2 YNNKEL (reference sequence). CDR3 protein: CASSQAGTSGTDTQYF. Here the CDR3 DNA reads TGTGCCAGCAGCCAAGCCGGGACTAGCGGCACAGATACGCAGTATTTT.

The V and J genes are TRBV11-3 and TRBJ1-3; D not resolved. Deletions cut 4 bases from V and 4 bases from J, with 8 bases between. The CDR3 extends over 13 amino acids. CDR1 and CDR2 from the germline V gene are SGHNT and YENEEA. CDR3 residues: CASSSAIGNTIYF. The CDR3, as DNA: TGTGCCAGCAGCTCAGCGATCGGAAACACCATATATTTT.

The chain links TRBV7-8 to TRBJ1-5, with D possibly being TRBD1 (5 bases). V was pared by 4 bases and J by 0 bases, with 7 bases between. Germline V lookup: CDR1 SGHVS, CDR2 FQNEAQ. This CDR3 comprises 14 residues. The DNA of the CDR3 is TGTGCCAGCAGCTCAGGGCATAGCAATCAGCCCCAGCATTTT. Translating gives CASSSGHSNQPQHF.

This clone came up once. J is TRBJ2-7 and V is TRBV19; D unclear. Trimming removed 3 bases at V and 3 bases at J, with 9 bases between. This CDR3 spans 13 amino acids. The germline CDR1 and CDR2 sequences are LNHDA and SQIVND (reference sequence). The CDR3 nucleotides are TGTGCCAGTAGTATCACCAGCGACTACGAGCAGTACTTC. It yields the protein CASSITSDYEQYF.

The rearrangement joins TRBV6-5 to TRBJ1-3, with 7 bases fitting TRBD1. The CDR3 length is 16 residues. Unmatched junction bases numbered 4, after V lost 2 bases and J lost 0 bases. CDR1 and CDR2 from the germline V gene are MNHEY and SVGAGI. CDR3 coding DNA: TGTGCCAGCAGTTACCCGACAGGGAACTCTGGAAACACCATATATTTT. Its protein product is CASSYPTGNSGNTIYF.

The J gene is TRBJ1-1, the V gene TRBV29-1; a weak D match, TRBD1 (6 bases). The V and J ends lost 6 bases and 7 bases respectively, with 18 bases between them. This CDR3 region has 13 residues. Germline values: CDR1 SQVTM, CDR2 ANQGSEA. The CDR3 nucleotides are TGCAGCGTGGCACCACAGGGAGGGAATGAAGCTTTCTTT. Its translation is CSVAPQGGNEAFF. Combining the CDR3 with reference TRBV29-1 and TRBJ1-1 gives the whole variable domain SAVISQKPSRDICQRGTSLTIQCQVDSQVTMMFWYRQQPGQSLTLIATANQGSEATYESGFVIDKFPISRPNLTFSTLTVSNMSPEDSSIYLCSVAPQGGNEAFFGQGTRLTVV.

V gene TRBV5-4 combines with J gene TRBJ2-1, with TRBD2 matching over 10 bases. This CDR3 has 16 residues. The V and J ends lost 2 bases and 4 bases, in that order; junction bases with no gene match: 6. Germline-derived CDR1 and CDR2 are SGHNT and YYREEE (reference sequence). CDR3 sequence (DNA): TGTGCCAGCAGCTTAGCGGGGGGGTTTGTTTACAATGAGCAGTTCTTC. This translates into CASSLAGGFVYNEQFF.

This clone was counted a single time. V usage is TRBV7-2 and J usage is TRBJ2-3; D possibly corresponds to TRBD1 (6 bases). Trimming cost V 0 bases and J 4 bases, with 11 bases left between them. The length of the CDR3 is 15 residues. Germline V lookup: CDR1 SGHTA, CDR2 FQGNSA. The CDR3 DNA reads TGTGCCAGCAGCTTAGCGGGGGCCGGGGCAGATACGCAGTATTTT. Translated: CASSLAGAGADTQYF.

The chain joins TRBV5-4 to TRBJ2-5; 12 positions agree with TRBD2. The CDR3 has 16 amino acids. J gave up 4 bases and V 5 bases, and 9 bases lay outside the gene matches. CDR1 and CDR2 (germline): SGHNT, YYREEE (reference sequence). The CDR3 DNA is TGTGCCAGCAGGGATCTAGCGGGGGGGCGGGGAGAGACCCAGTACTTC. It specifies CASRDLAGGRGETQYF. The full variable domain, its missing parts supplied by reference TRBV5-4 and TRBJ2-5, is ETGVTQSPTHLIKTRGQQVTLRCSSQSGHNTVSWYQQALGQGPQFIFQYYREEENGRGNFPPRFSGLQFPNYSSELNVNALELDDSALYLCASRDLAGGRGETQYFGPGTRLLVL.

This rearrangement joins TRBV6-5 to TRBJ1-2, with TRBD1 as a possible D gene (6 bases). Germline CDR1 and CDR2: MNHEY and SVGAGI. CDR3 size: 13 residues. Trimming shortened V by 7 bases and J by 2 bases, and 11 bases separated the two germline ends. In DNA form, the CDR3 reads TGTGCCAGCAAGGGGGTTGGAAACTATGGCTACACCTTC. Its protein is CASKGVGNYGYTF.

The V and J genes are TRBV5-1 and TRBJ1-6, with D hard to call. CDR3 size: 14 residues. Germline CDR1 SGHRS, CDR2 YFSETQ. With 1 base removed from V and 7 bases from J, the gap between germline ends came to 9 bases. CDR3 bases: TGCGCCAGCAGCTTGTCGCGGGAGAATTCACCCCTCCACTTT. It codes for CASSLSRENSPLHF.

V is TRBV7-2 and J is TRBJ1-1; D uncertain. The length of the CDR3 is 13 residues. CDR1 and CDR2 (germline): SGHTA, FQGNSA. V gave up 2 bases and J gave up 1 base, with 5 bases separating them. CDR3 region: CASSLMENTEAFF. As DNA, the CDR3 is TGTGCCAGCAGCTTAATGGAGAACACTGAAGCTTTCTTT. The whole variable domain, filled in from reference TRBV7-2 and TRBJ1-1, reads GAGVSQSPSNKVTEKGKDVELRCDPISGHTALYWYRQSLGQGLEFLIYFQGNSAPDKSGLPSDRFSAERTGGSVSTLTIQRTQQEDSAVYLCASSLMENTEAFFGQGTRLTVV.

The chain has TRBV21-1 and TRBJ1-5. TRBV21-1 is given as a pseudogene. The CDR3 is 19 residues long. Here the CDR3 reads CASSKDYGQGEDSNQPQHF. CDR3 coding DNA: TGTGCCAGCAGCAAAGATTACGGGCAGGGAGAGGATAGCAATCAGCCCCAGCATTTT.